This T cell receptor (beta chain) is drawn from a study of blood T cell repertoires in COVID-19. Study at large: The United States, Italy and Spain supplied acute and convalescent COVID-19 samples. The analysed material was cDNA or gDNA that came from T cells, B-cell-depleted T cells, or PBMCs.

Patients from Seattle were sampled longitudinally, starting during active infection. V trimming: 8 bases; J trimming: 4 bases; junction bases outside the gene matches: 11. The CDR3 runs 15 residues. Germline V gene data show CDR1 as SNHLY and CDR2 as FYNNEI. Here immunoSEQ multiplex PCR was the method, and the copy in TCRdb shows in-frame clones only, minus some. The repertoire includes about 250,000 clones, roughly 88% of them detected once, and roughly 6.8% sits in the top ten. J is TRBJ1-2 and V is TRBV2, with 9 bases that match TRBD1. This TCR was recovered from a woman aged 25 to 39 with COVID-19, enrolled during active disease. Material: peripheral blood. The CDR3, as DNA: TGTGCCAGCCGTCGCCGGACAGGGGAAGGCTATGGCTACACCTTC. It codes for CASRRRTGEGYGYTF.